The present T cell receptor beta chain was sequenced within a study of shared clonotypes between healthy human individuals. Assay used: immunoSEQ multiplex PCR; TCRdb lists only in-frame clones, some missing. The sample includes around 1,000,000 clones, 70% to 85% of them seen just once. The V end lost 2 bases, the J end lost 6 bases, and 10 bases lay between the germline ends. Germline CDR1 and CDR2: KGHSH and LQKENI. The CDR3 contains 13 residues. The receptor comes from a man younger than 35 in good health. Some clones in this sample may be carry-over from other donors' samples. Sequencing input: memory CD4+ T cells from PBMCs. The subset was: CD45RA-negative fraction. V usage is TRBV18 and J usage is TRBJ1-1, with TRBD1 as a possible D gene (6 bases). The CDR3 DNA sequence: TGTGCCAGCTCACCAAACAGGGAGGCTGAAGCTTTCTTT. Amino acid sequence: CASSPNREAEAFF.